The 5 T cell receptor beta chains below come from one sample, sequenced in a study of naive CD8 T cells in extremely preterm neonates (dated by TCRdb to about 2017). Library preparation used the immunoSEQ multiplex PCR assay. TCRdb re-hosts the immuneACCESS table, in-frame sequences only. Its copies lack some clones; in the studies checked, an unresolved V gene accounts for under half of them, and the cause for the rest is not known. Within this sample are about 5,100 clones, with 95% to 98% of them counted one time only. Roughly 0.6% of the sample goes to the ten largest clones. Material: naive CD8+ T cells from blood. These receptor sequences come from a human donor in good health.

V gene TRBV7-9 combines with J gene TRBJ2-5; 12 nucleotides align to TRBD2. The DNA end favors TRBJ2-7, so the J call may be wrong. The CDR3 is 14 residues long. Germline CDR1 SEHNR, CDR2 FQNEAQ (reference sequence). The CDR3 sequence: CASSTGLAGYEQYF. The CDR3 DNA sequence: TGTGCCAGCAGCACCGGACTAGCGGGGTACGAGCAGTACTTC.

The CDR3 DNA sequence: TGCGCCAGCAGCTTGAGTGGACAGGGACACACTGAAGCTTTCTTT. Its translation: CASSLSGQGHTEAFF. This rearrangement joins TRBV5-1 to TRBJ1-1; 8 bases fit TRBD1. From germline, CDR1 is SGHRS and CDR2 YFSETQ. Trimming took 1 base from V and 3 from J; bases not matched to a gene: 5. This CDR3 comprises 15 residues. Based on the CDR3 plus reference TRBV5-1 and TRBJ1-1, the full variable domain is KAGVTQTPRYLIKTRGQQVTLSCSPISGHRSVSWYQQTPGQGLQFLFEYFSETQRNKGNFPGRFSGRQFSNSRSEMNVSTLELGDSALYLCASSLSGQGHTEAFFGQGTRLTVV.

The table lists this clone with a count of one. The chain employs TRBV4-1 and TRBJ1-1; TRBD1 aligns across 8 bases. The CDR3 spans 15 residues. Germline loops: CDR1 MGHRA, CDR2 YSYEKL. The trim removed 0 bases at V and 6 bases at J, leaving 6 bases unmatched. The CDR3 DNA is TGCGCCAGCAGCCAAGAAACAGGGGGGTGGCCTGAAGCTTTCTTT. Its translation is CASSQETGGWPEAFF.

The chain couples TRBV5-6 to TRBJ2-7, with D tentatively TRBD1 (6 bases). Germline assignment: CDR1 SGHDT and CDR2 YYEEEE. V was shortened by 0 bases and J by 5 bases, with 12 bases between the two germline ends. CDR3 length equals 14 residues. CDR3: CASSLEAGVDEQYF. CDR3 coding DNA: TGTGCCAGCAGCTTGGAGGCAGGGGTTGACGAGCAGTACTTC.

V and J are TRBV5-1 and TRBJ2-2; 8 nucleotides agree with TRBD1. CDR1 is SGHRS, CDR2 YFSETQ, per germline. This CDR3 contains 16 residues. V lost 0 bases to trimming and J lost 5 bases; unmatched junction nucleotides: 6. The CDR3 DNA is TGCGCCAGCAGCTTGGTCCGGGACAGGTATACCGGGGAGCTGTTTTTT. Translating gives CASSLVRDRYTGELFF.